This entry describes one T cell receptor beta chain. The antigen it binds to is not known. The record has no base qualities; no much larger clone is one base away. The donors were healthy, HIV-negative adults with no recently reported acute infections or vaccinations. Every donor was a Caucasian adult residing in Nashville, Tennessee, USA. Magnetic negative selection was used to enrich CD4+ T cells, after which naive cells were positively selected on CD45RA and the negative fraction became the memory subset. Blood was collected by leukapheresis, and PBMCs were isolated by Ficoll-Histopaque density gradient centrifugation and then cryopreserved in liquid nitrogen vapor phase. Analytical flow cytometry was used to check the purity and quantity of every magnetically sorted T cell population. Each sorted fraction had its genomic DNA isolated and then quantified by UV absorbance on a Nanodrop 2000c. The data derive from a study of shared clonotypes between healthy human individuals (dated by TCRdb to 2020 to 2022). Regarding the study in general: A few men and a couple of women, aged 18 to 49 years, made up the cohort. For each donor, CD4 naive and CD4 memory were each run on three plates, CD8 naive on two plates, and CD8 memory on one plate. To estimate repertoire size and how much clonotypes are shared between individuals, the study performed deep sequencing of blood TCR repertoires from a handful of healthy adults. To increase sequencing depth and limit assay-specific biases, different laboratories used diverse techniques to prepare libraries and sequence TCR repertoires. Leukapheresis yielded between about 0.94 and 9 billion PBMCs per donor.

The CDR3 measures 16 amino acids from cysteine to phenylalanine. Here the CDR3 DNA is all that survives: 48 bases in frame from base 1. The germline V gene supplies CDR1 SGHTA and CDR2 FQGNSA. V was cut back by 1 base and J by 3 bases, leaving a gap of 13 bases between them. Overall results and qualifications from the work: Rarefaction of sorted-subset datasets indicated incomplete sequencing despite the large sequencing depth. Pairwise subsampling led to the expectation that sequencing depth would affect the degree of clonotype sharing among donors. Across several donors, around 5% of naive CD4, approximately 4% of naive CD8, 2.3% of memory CD4, and approximately 0.4% of memory CD8 clonotypes were shared. Sampling was limited to blood, and TCR repertoires in tissue likely differ from TCR repertoires in blood. Because the study included a small number of donors, the genetic and exposure-history diversity represented was limited. Naive subsets generally had larger estimated clonotype richness than memory subsets. Compared with non-shared clonotypes, the clonotypes found in all four sorted-subset donors had higher generation probabilities.

TCR CDR3 regions were amplified from genomic DNA by multiplex PCR using the deep immunoSEQ assay. Extracted genomic DNA from each cell subset was distributed evenly across all wells of several immunoSEQ 96-well plates, and each plate was treated as a replicate. For sorted subsets, roughly 200 ng genomic DNA, equal to 25,000 to 35,000 T cell genomes, was loaded into each replicate PCR. Purified libraries were quantified with a Qubit 3.0 fluorometer, sized on a Bioanalyzer 2100, and re-quantified with the KAPA Library Quantification kit. Every immunoSEQ 96-well plate was sequenced on a dedicated single-read 150-cycle Illumina NextSeq 550 flow cell. On the study's bioinformatics: Because the immunoSEQ output held only junctional sequences and lacked quality scores, the filtering could not match the filtering applied to full-length reads. Sequences were annotated with PyIR, a Python wrapper for IgBLAST v1.9, using IMGT germline references to assign V/J genes and CDR3. Reads with weak V/J assignments (E-value above 1e-6), missing CDR3, stop codons, out-of-frame junctions, or ambiguous translated residues were removed. V3J clonotypes were defined as sequences sharing an identical inferred V gene, J gene, and CDR3 amino acid sequence. Percentage overlap between repertoires was computed as shared unique clonotypes divided by the size of the smaller repertoire. Repertoire richness was assessed with RTK rarefaction, the Chao1 estimator, and Recon v2.1 estimates of unobserved clonotypes. Generation probabilities for all TCRbeta clonotypes obtained by the gDNA method from a handful of donors were computed using OLGA. TCRdb took over this immuneACCESS table, retaining in-frame rearrangements with V and J assigned. Such tables are incomplete; in checked studies, under half of the missing clones stem from an unresolved V gene, and the remainder is unexplained. D and trimming come from the DNA, and the V and J calls and clone size come from that table. The sample data list over 2 million clones, and less than 95% of these were observed just once. The ten largest make up roughly 0.34% of the sample.

This receptor was obtained from a man younger than 35 in good health. Some clones in this sample may be carry-over from other donors' samples. Sequencing was carried out using naive CD4+ T cells from PBMCs. In the paper's terms, the cell subset or site label means: CD45RA+ positively selected. The chain is made from TRBV7-2 and TRBJ2-4; the D gene is perhaps TRBD1, from 5 matching bases. The CDR3 is CASSLGPGSVKNIQYF. Read as DNA, the sequence is TGTGCCAGCAGCTTAGGTCCAGGGTCGGTCAAAAACATTCAGTACTTC.